This T cell receptor (beta chain) was found in a study of tissue T cells after allogeneic stem cell transplantation. TCRdb's table, derived via immunoSEQ multiplex PCR, lists solely in-frame clones and lacks some. Of about 3,500 clones in the sample, about half are singletons; the top ten hold 20% to 25%. Worth noting for this clone: Antigen specificity is unknown. The gene symbols are mouse symbols. The DNA ends 1 residue before the CDR3 does, and the rest of the CDR3 is filled in from the germline J gene.

Stated time point: mouse harvest day 14 after allogeneic transplant. Each mouse received 10^7 T-cell-depleted marrow cells plus 10^6 splenic CD5+ T cells by tail vein. This CDR3 comprises 13 residues. Germline-derived CDR1 and CDR2 are KGHPV and FQNQEV (reference sequence). V gave up 2 bases and J gave up 2 bases, with 5 bases separating them. Overall study findings and caveats: Sampling depth was limited, and the cohort was small and clinically varied. Only a limited share of tissue TCRs appeared in blood or spleen.

The origin of this receptor is a female BALB/c mouse given C57BL/6 T cells with graft-versus-host disease after an allogeneic hematopoietic cell transplant. The source material was gut tissue. This chain joins TRBV26 and TRBJ2-5; D is ambiguous. The covered CDR3 bases are TGTGCCAGCAGTCTGGGCAGCCAAGACACCCAGTAC. Protein sequence: CASSLGSQDTQY. The whole CDR3 region reads CASSLGSQDTQYF.